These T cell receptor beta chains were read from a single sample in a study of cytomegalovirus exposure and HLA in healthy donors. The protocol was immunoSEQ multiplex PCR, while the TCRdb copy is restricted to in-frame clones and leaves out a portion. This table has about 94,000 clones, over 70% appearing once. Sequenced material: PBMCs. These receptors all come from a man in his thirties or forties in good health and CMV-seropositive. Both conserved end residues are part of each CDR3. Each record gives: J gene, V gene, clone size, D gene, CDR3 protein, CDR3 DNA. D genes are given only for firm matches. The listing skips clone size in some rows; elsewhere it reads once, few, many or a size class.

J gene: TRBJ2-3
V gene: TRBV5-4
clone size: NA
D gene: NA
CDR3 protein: CASSASGGGSTDTQYF
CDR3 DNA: TGTGCCAGCAGCGCCTCGGGCGGAGGGAGCACAGATACGCAGTATTTT

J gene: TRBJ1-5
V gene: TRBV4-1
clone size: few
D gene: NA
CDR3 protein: CASSPAGVGNQPQHF
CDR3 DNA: TGCGCCAGCAGCCCTGCGGGTGTGGGCAATCAGCCCCAGCATTTT

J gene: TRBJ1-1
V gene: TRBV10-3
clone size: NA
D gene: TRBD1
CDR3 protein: CAISVTGTGNTEAFF
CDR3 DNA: TGTGCCATCAGTGTCACCGGGACAGGGAACACTGAAGCTTTCTTT

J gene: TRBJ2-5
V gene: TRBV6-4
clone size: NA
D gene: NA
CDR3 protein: CASSAEAGQETQYF
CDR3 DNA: TGTGCCAGCAGTGCCGAAGCGGGTCAAGAGACCCAGTACTTC

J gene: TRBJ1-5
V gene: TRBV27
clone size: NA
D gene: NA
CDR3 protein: CASSPGGGSNQPQNF
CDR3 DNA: TGTGCCAGCAGTCCCGGGGGGGGAAGCAATCAGCCCCAGAATTTT

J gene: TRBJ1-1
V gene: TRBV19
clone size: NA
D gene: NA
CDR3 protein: CASSSGYTEAFF
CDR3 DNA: TGTGCCAGTAGTTCGGGGTACACTGAAGCTTTCTTT

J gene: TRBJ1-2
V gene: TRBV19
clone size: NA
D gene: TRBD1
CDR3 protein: CASSTSRDRVSGYTF
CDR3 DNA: TGTGCCAGTAGTACCTCCCGGGACAGGGTTTCGGGCTACACCTTC

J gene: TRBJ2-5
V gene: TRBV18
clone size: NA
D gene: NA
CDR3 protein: CASSSQGWQETQYF
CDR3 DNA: TGTGCCAGCTCGTCTCAGGGATGGCAAGAGACCCAGTACTTC

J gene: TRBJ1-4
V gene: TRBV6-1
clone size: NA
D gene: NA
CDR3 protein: CASSEETDATNEKLFF
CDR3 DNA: TGTGCCAGCAGTGAGGAGACAGATGCAACTAATGAAAAACTGTTTTTT

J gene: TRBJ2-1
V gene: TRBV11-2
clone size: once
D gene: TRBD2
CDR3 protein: CASRPTSGPPNEQFF
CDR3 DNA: TGTGCCAGCAGGCCAACTAGCGGGCCCCCCAATGAGCAGTTCTTC

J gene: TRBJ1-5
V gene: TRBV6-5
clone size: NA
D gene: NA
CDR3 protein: CASSPRVALPPQHF
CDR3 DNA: TGTGCCAGCAGTCCCCGTGTAGCGCTCCCGCCCCAGCATTTT

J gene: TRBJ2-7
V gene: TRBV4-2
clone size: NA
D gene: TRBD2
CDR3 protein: CASSQDLTSVSYEQYF
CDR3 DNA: TGTGCCAGCAGCCAAGATCTGACTAGCGTCTCCTACGAGCAGTACTTC

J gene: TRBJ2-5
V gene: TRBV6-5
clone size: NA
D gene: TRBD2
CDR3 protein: CASSSLGAGVQETQYF
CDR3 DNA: TGTGCCAGCAGTTCCCTAGGAGCGGGAGTTCAAGAGACCCAGTACTTC

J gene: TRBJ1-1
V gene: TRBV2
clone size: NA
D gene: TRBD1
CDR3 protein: CASRLTGNMNTEAFF
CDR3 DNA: TGTGCCAGCAGGCTGACAGGGAACATGAACACTGAAGCTTTCTTT

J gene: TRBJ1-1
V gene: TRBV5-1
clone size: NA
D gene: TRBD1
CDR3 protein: CASSWTGSFDTEAFF
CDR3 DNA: TGCGCCAGCAGCTGGACAGGATCTTTCGACACTGAAGCTTTCTTT

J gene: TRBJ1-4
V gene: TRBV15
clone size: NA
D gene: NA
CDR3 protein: CATNPREGPTNEKLFF
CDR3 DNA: TGTGCCACCAACCCGCGGGAGGGACCGACTAATGAAAAACTGTTTTTT

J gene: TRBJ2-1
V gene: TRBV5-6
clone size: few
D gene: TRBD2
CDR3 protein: CASSFGLAGGTEQFF
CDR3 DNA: TGTGCCAGCAGCTTCGGCCTAGCGGGAGGGACTGAGCAGTTCTTC

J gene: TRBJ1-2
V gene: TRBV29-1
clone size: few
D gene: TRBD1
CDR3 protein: CSVEDVQGYGYTF
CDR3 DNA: TGCAGCGTTGAAGATGTACAGGGGTATGGCTACACCTTC